Listed below are T cell receptor beta chains from one sample, sequenced in a study of a mutant IDH1 vaccine in newly diagnosed glioma. These receptors are not linked to any known antigen. The assay was immunoSEQ multiplex PCR, and TCRdb's table has in-frame clones only and misses some. The data show fewer than 75,000 clones, approximately 84% seen once. The source was PBMCs, collected from a glioma patient whose treatment included an IDH1 peptide vaccine. Receptor source: a woman between 45 and 65 years old with glioma. The CDR3 runs from the conserved cysteine through the conserved F or W. Fields, in order: D gene, clone size, J gene, V gene, CDR3 protein, CDR3 DNA. D genes are given only for firm matches. Rows may omit the clone size; those that give it use once, few, many or a size class.

>NA|NA|TRBJ1-4|TRBV7-9
CASSLVGVNEKLFF
TGTGCCAGCAGCTTAGTAGGGGTTAACGAAAAACTGTTTTTT
>NA|NA|TRBJ2-7|TRBV6-1
CASSEKSYEQYF
TGTGCCAGCAGCGAGAAATCCTACGAGCAGTACTTC
>TRBD1|NA|TRBJ1-1|TRBV2
CASNLRGLNTEAFF
TGTGCCAGCAACCTCAGGGGGCTGAACACTGAAGCTTTCTTT
>TRBD2|NA|TRBJ2-3|TRBV4-3
CASSQVYSGGRPDTQYF
TGCGCCAGCAGCCAAGTATATAGCGGGGGGCGGCCAGATACGCAGTATTTT
>TRBD1|once|TRBJ1-2|TRBV30
CAWSGQGGYGYTF
TGTGCCTGGAGTGGACAGGGTGGCTATGGCTACACCTTC
>NA|NA|TRBJ2-7|TRBV5-8
CASSLSPSTDEQYF
TGTGCCAGCAGCTTGAGTCCCAGTACGGACGAGCAGTACTTC
>NA|NA|TRBJ1-6|TRBV6-6
CASRPDGLYNSPLHF
TGTGCCAGCAGACCGGACGGACTATATAATTCACCCCTCCACTTT
>NA|NA|TRBJ1-1|TRBV7-9
CASSLEELGAFF
TGTGCCAGCAGCTTAGAAGAACTTGGAGCTTTCTTT
>NA|NA|TRBJ1-1|TRBV5-1
CASRAAGGWNTEAFF
TGCGCCAGCAGGGCCGCGGGGGGCTGGAACACTGAAGCTTTCTTT
>NA|few|TRBJ1-4|TRBV30
CAWAARSWEKLFF
TGTGCCTGGGCCGCACGATCGTGGGAAAAACTGTTTTTT
>TRBD1|NA|TRBJ1-2|TRBV7-8
CASRQQGADGYTF
TGTGCCAGCAGGCAACAGGGGGCGGATGGCTACACCTTC
>NA|NA|TRBJ1-5|TRBV6-6
CASSFDNYQPQHF
TGTGCCAGCAGTTTCGACAATTATCAGCCCCAGCATTTT
>NA|once|TRBJ1-6|TRBV18
CASSPPSAPGSPLHF
TGTGCCAGCTCACCACCCTCAGCTCCCGGTTCACCCCTCCACTTT
>NA|NA|TRBJ2-3|TRBV19
CASSSEIGRGASTDTQYF
TGTGCCAGTAGCTCTGAAATAGGCCGGGGGGCTAGCACAGATACGCAGTATTTT
>NA|NA|TRBJ1-1|TRBV4-1
CASSQEQQLTEAFF
TGCGCCAGCAGCCAAGAGCAACAGCTCACTGAAGCTTTCTTT
>NA|NA|TRBJ2-2|TRBV5-4
CASSLYVGADTGELFF
TGTGCCAGCAGCTTGTATGTGGGGGCGGACACCGGGGAGCTGTTTTTT
>TRBD1|NA|TRBJ1-1|TRBV7-2
CASSLGGQGVSTEAFF
TGTGCCAGCAGCTTAGGAGGACAGGGGGTATCCACTGAAGCTTTCTTT
>TRBD1|once|TRBJ2-2|TRBV11-3
CASSQGQGAGGELFF
TGTGCCAGCAGCCAGGGACAGGGGGCAGGCGGGGAGCTGTTTTTT
>NA|NA|TRBJ2-7|TRBV5-8
CASSLTRGEQYF
TGTGCCAGCAGCTTGACGAGGGGCGAGCAGTACTTC
>NA|NA|TRBJ1-3|TRBV4-1
CASSQERAGSSGNTIYF
TGCGCCAGCAGCCAAGAAAGAGCAGGGAGCTCTGGAAACACCATATATTTT
>NA|NA|TRBJ1-5|TRBV4-1
CASSQEKGVNQPQHF
TGCGCCAGCAGCCAAGAGAAGGGGGTCAATCAGCCCCAGCATTTT
>TRBD1|NA|TRBJ1-2|TRBV27
CASSKRQGANYGYTF
TGTGCCAGCAGTAAACGACAGGGGGCAAACTATGGCTACACCTTC
>TRBD1|NA|TRBJ2-5|TRBV25-1
CASSAGQLQETQYF
TGTGCCAGCAGTGCGGGACAGCTCCAAGAGACCCAGTACTTC
>NA|once|TRBJ2-7|TRBV27
CASSLHRAYEQYF
TGTGCCAGCAGTTTGCACAGGGCCTACGAGCAGTACTTC
>NA|NA|TRBJ2-1|TRBV10-3
CAISERGSYNEQFF
TGTGCCATCAGTGAGAGGGGGTCCTACAATGAGCAGTTCTTC
>NA|few|TRBJ1-2|TRBV25-1
CASSEQGYGYTF
TGTGCCAGCAGTGAACAGGGTTATGGCTACACCTTC
>NA|NA|TRBJ2-7|TRBV13
CASKGGESYEQYF
TGTGCCAGCAAGGGCGGGGAGTCCTACGAGCAGTACTTC
>NA|NA|TRBJ1-4|TRBV2
CASRTLRGNEKLFF
TGTGCCAGCAGAACACTTCGGGGTAATGAAAAACTGTTTTTT
>TRBD1|NA|TRBJ1-3|TRBV6-1
CASSEALQGAGNTIYF
TGTGCCAGCAGTGAAGCGCTTCAGGGGGCTGGAAACACCATATATTTT
>TRBD1|once|TRBJ1-1|TRBV5-1
CASSWTTGAVRTEAFF
TGCGCCAGCAGCTGGACGACAGGGGCGGTTCGGACTGAAGCTTTCTTT
>NA|NA|TRBJ2-7|TRBV10-3
CAISEDSYEQYF
TGTGCCATCAGTGAGGACAGTTACGAGCAGTACTTC
>NA|NA|TRBJ2-7|TRBV7-2
CASSSTYEQYF
TGTGCCAGCAGCTCTACCTACGAGCAGTACTTC
>NA|NA|TRBJ1-1|TRBV19
CASSFHGVGTEAFF
TGTGCCAGTAGTTTTCACGGGGTGGGCACTGAAGCTTTCTTT
>NA|NA|TRBJ2-7|TRBV7-9
CASSSNIQYEQYF
TGTGCCAGCAGCTCGAATATACAATACGAGCAGTACTTC
>TRBD2|NA|TRBJ2-7|TRBV6-1
CASSAKSGGSSYEQYF
TGTGCCAGCAGTGCAAAAAGCGGGGGGTCGTCCTACGAGCAGTACTTC
>NA|NA|TRBJ2-2|TRBV2
CASSEGQGWNTGELFF
TGTGCCAGCAGTGAAGGCCAGGGGTGGAACACCGGGGAGCTGTTTTTT
>NA|NA|TRBJ1-5|TRBV4-1
CASSPGGDQPQHF
TGCGCCAGCAGCCCCGGGGGAGATCAGCCCCAGCATTTT
>NA|NA|TRBJ1-5|TRBV6-6
CASSLQGNQPQHF
TGTGCCAGCAGCTTACAGGGAAATCAGCCCCAGCATTTT
>TRBD2|medium-sized|TRBJ2-3|TRBV6-4
CASSDRGGETDTQYF
TGTGCCAGCTCCGACCGGGGGGGCGAAACAGATACGCAGTATTTT
>TRBD1|NA|TRBJ1-5|TRBV6-6
CASMESGGFGQPQHF
TGTGCCAGCATGGAGTCAGGGGGTTTTGGTCAGCCCCAGCATTTT
>NA|NA|TRBJ1-1|TRBV28
CASSPNRVRNTEAFF
TGTGCCAGCAGTCCGAACCGGGTGCGGAACACTGAAGCTTTCTTT
>NA|NA|TRBJ1-3|TRBV5-4
CASSLEGNNVGNTIYF
TGTGCCAGCAGCTTGGAGGGCAACAACGTCGGAAACACCATATATTTT
>NA|NA|TRBJ1-1|TRBV7-2
CASVFRRNTEAFF
TGTGCCAGCGTTTTTCGCAGGAACACTGAAGCTTTCTTT
>NA|NA|TRBJ2-6|TRBV19
CAVQGGNLGGANVLTF
TGTGCCGTCCAGGGTGGAAACTTAGGTGGGGCCAACGTCCTGACTTTC
>NA|NA|TRBJ1-4|TRBV5-8
CASSQTSSEKLFF
TGTGCCAGCAGCCAGACATCCTCTGAAAAACTGTTTTTT
>TRBD1|NA|TRBJ1-2|TRBV5-1
CASGRDSTPYGYTF
TGCGCCAGCGGACGGGACAGTACACCCTATGGCTACACCTTC
>TRBD1|few|TRBJ2-1|TRBV29-1
CSARQGASNEQFF
TGCAGCGCTCGACAGGGGGCTAGCAATGAGCAGTTCTTC
>TRBD2|NA|TRBJ2-1|TRBV7-9
CASSHPWGVAGGINEQFF
TGTGCCAGCAGCCACCCTTGGGGGGTAGCGGGGGGTATAAATGAGCAGTTCTTC
>NA|NA|TRBJ1-2|TRBV2
CASSAKIGQGFGYTF
TGTGCCAGCAGCGCAAAAATCGGGCAGGGATTTGGCTACACCTTC
>NA|NA|TRBJ2-2|TRBV9
CASSVQIRTALPGELFF
TGTGCCAGCAGCGTACAGATCCGGACAGCCCTTCCCGGGGAGCTGTTTTTT
>TRBD1|once|TRBJ2-7|TRBV30
CAWGDRAGYEQYF
TGTGCCTGGGGGGACAGGGCGGGATACGAGCAGTACTTC
>NA|NA|TRBJ1-1|TRBV5-1
CASSLGVANTEAFF
TGCGCCAGCAGCTTGGGGGTTGCGAACACTGAAGCTTTCTTT
>NA|NA|TRBJ1-1|TRBV7-2
CASSSLLRTEAFF
TGTGCCAGCAGCTCTCTTTTAAGAACTGAAGCTTTCTTT
>NA|NA|TRBJ2-5|TRBV7-6
CASSLAQRETQYF
TGTGCCAGCAGCTTAGCGCAACGGGAGACCCAGTACTTC